Listed below are T cell receptor beta chains from one sample, sequenced in a study of CD8 T cells in ankylosing spondylitis. TCRdb ran MiXCR on the 5' RACE reads and lists one entry per CDR3 protein. The data contain approximately 69,000 distinct CDR3 sequences, approximately 5% of them singletons. The specimen sequenced was blood, either unsorted or a sorted T cell fraction (not recorded which). These receptors originate from a male donor with ankylosing spondylitis or in good health (not recorded which). The CDR3 runs from the conserved cysteine through the conserved F or W. A D gene is named only where the DNA matches it firmly. Clone size, where shown, is once, few, many, or a class for clones that have expanded.

J: TRBJ1-1; size: many; D: TRBD1; V: TRBV12-3/TRBV12-4; DNA: TGTGCCAGCAGTTTTAACAGGGGGGATACTGAAGCTTTCTTT; CDR3: CASSFNRGDTEAFF
J: TRBJ2-5; size: many; D: -; V: TRBV19; DNA: TGTGCCAGTAGTCCCTCGCCCAGGGCGGAGACCCAGTACTTC; CDR3: CASSPSPRAETQYF
J: TRBJ2-7; size: many; D: -; V: TRBV28; DNA: TGTGCCAGCAGTTTTGCCGACAGCCTCTCCTACGAGCAGTACTTC; CDR3: CASSFADSLSYEQYF
J: TRBJ2-5; size: many; D: TRBD2; V: TRBV20-1; DNA: TGCAGTGCTAGAGATAGCGGGGGGGGTAGGGAGACCCAGTACTTC; CDR3: CSARDSGGGRETQYF
J: TRBJ2-1; size: many; D: TRBD2; V: TRBV28; DNA: TGTGCCAGCAGACAAGGGACTAAAGATGAGCAGTTCTTC; CDR3: CASRQGTKDEQFF
J: TRBJ2-4; size: many; D: TRBD2; V: TRBV10-3; DNA: TGTGCCATCAGTGAGAGCGGGGGGCCAATGGGCAAAAACATTCAGTACTTC; CDR3: CAISESGGPMGKNIQYF
J: TRBJ2-3; size: many; D: -; V: TRBV20-1; DNA: TGCAGTGCTAGGGCAGATACGCAGTATTTT; CDR3: CSARADTQYF
J: TRBJ2-7; size: many; D: TRBD1; V: TRBV7-2; DNA: TGTGCCAGCAGCTTTACAGGGGGGAGCTCCTACGAGCAGTACTTC; CDR3: CASSFTGGSSYEQYF
J: TRBJ2-3; size: many; D: TRBD1; V: TRBV6-1; DNA: TGTGCCAGCAACAACCGGGACAGTAGCACAGATACGCAGTATTTT; CDR3: CASNNRDSSTDTQYF
J: TRBJ2-3; size: many; D: TRBD1; V: TRBV4-1; DNA: TGCGCCAGCAGCCAACCCGGGACAGGGTCTCCAGATACGCAGTATTTT; CDR3: CASSQPGTGSPDTQYF
J: TRBJ2-2; size: many; D: -; V: TRBV5-1; DNA: TGCGCCAGCAGCAGAGATACGGGACAGAACACCGGGGAGCTGTTTTTT; CDR3: CASSRDTGQNTGELFF
J: TRBJ1-1; size: many; D: TRBD1; V: TRBV18; DNA: TGTGCCAGCTCACCAGGGTCGACAGGGTTCACTGAAGCTTTCTTT; CDR3: CASSPGSTGFTEAFF
J: TRBJ2-1; size: few; D: -; V: TRBV29-1; DNA: TGCAGCGTTGGTTCCGATGCGAATGAGCAGTTCTTC; CDR3: CSVGSDANEQFF
J: TRBJ2-3; size: many; D: TRBD2; V: TRBV6-1; DNA: TGTGCCAGCAGTCGCGGACTAGCGGGGGGGCCAGATACGCAGTATTTT; CDR3: CASSRGLAGGPDTQYF
J: TRBJ1-4; size: many; D: -; V: TRBV20-1; DNA: TGCAGTGCTAGACCCAAGGATAACAGACAAGGGTTTGAAAAACTGTTTTTT; CDR3: CSARPKDNRQGFEKLFF
J: TRBJ2-7; size: many; D: TRBD2; V: TRBV20-1; DNA: TGCAGTGCAGGGAGGGAGCGGAATCGGATCTCCTACGAGCAGTACTTC; CDR3: CSAGRERNRISYEQYF
J: TRBJ2-7; size: many; D: TRBD1; V: TRBV29-1; DNA: TGCAGCGGTACCGGGACAGGGACCTACGAGCAGTACTTC; CDR3: CSGTGTGTYEQYF
J: TRBJ2-3; size: -; D: -; V: TRBV7-2; DNA: TGTGCCAGCAGCGGCTGGGGGGGGGCTGGGACAGATACGCAGTATTTT; CDR3: CASSGWGGAGTDTQYF
J: TRBJ2-1; size: many; D: -; V: TRBV29-1; DNA: TGCAGCGTTGAAGGTTGGCAGGGCAATGAGCAGTTCTTC; CDR3: CSVEGWQGNEQFF
J: TRBJ2-3; size: many; D: -; V: TRBV29-1; DNA: TGCAGCGCCGATACGGCGGGGACCACAGATACGCAGTATTTT; CDR3: CSADTAGTTDTQYF
J: TRBJ2-5; size: many; D: -; V: TRBV11-3; DNA: TGTGCCAGCAGCTTAGATCGGCAGACCCAGTACTTC; CDR3: CASSLDRQTQYF
J: TRBJ1-5; size: many; D: -; V: TRBV29-1; DNA: TGCAGCGTAGGTAACAGCAATCAGCCCCAGCATTTT; CDR3: CSVGNSNQPQHF
J: TRBJ2-2; size: many; D: -; V: TRBV27; DNA: TGTGCCAGCAGTTTATCACAGGGAAACACCGGGGAGCTGTTTTTT; CDR3: CASSLSQGNTGELFF
J: TRBJ1-1; size: few; D: -; V: TRBV7-2; DNA: TGTGCCAGCAGCCCCCGGGCGGCAATCGCCATGAACACTGAAGCTTTCTTT; CDR3: CASSPRAAIAMNTEAFF
J: TRBJ2-3; size: many; D: -; V: TRBV20-1; DNA: TGCAGTGCAGCCGCGGGGACATCTAGCACAGATACGCAGTATTTT; CDR3: CSAAAGTSSTDTQYF
J: TRBJ1-5; size: many; D: -; V: TRBV2; DNA: TGTGCCAGCAGTGAAGCAGGGGAGGGTCAGCCCCAGCATTTT; CDR3: CASSEAGEGQPQHF
J: TRBJ2-1; size: many; D: -; V: TRBV9; DNA: TGTGCCAGCAGCCTCCGGGACGCCCCCTACAATGAGCAGTTCTTC; CDR3: CASSLRDAPYNEQFF
J: TRBJ2-1; size: many; D: -; V: TRBV24-1; DNA: TGTGCCACCAGTGTTACAGTGTCCGATGAGCAGTTCTTC; CDR3: CATSVTVSDEQFF
J: TRBJ2-5; size: -; D: -; V: TRBV7-9; DNA: TGTGCCAGCAGCTTCCTACGGGGGAGTGAGACCCAGTACTTC; CDR3: CASSFLRGSETQYF
J: TRBJ2-1; size: many; D: -; V: TRBV10-3; DNA: TGTGCCATCAGCGACCCCCCAATCAGGGCAGGGAACGACGGCTTTGAGCAGTTCTTC; CDR3: CAISDPPIRAGNDGFEQFF
J: TRBJ2-5; size: -; D: -; V: TRBV6-2/TRBV6-3; DNA: TGTGCCAGCGGGTCGGGGGCAGAGACCCAGTACTTC; CDR3: CASGSGAETQYF
J: TRBJ2-1; size: many; D: TRBD2; V: TRBV3-1; DNA: TGTGCCAGCAGGGCCAAGAGGCTAGCGGGGAATGAGCAGTTCTTC; CDR3: CASRAKRLAGNEQFF
J: TRBJ1-3; size: many; D: TRBD1; V: TRBV25-1; DNA: TGTGCCACCGGGACAGTCTCTGGAAACACCATATATTTT; CDR3: CATGTVSGNTIYF
J: TRBJ2-1; size: many; D: -; V: TRBV6-2/TRBV6-3; DNA: TGTGCCAGCAGCTTTTCGCCGAGCTCCTACAATGAGCAGTTCTTC; CDR3: CASSFSPSSYNEQFF
J: TRBJ2-7; size: many; D: TRBD1; V: TRBV10-2; DNA: TGCGCCAGCAGCCCCGTAGGGACAGATCAGTACGAGCAGTACTTC; CDR3: CASSPVGTDQYEQYF
J: TRBJ2-3; size: many; D: TRBD2; V: TRBV7-2; DNA: TGTGCCATCCTCCCCCGGGACTACAGCACAGATACGCAGTATTTT; CDR3: CAILPRDYSTDTQYF
J: TRBJ2-2; size: many; D: -; V: TRBV5-1; DNA: TGCGCCAGCAGCAAAGGGACGGGATTTTACGCGAACACCGGGGAGCTGTTTTTT; CDR3: CASSKGTGFYANTGELFF
J: TRBJ2-5; size: many; D: -; V: TRBV5-1; DNA: TGCGCCAGCAGCTTGGCCGGTACAGGCTGGGAGACCCAGTACTTC; CDR3: CASSLAGTGWETQYF
J: TRBJ2-7; size: many; D: -; V: TRBV7-8; DNA: TGTGCCAGCAGCCCCGACACTTCTAATGGGGAGCAGTACTTC; CDR3: CASSPDTSNGEQYF
J: TRBJ2-3; size: many; D: -; V: TRBV18; DNA: TGTGCCAGCTCACCAACCTCTAGGGAAGATACGCAGTATTTT; CDR3: CASSPTSREDTQYF
J: TRBJ1-6; size: many; D: -; V: TRBV6-6; DNA: TGTGCCACCGGGACGCCCGATTCACCCCTCCACTTT; CDR3: CATGTPDSPLHF
J: TRBJ2-3; size: many; D: TRBD2; V: TRBV12-3/TRBV12-4; DNA: TGTGCCAGCAGTTTAACTAGCGGGGGGCAGTATTTT; CDR3: CASSLTSGGQYF
J: TRBJ2-5; size: many; D: TRBD1; V: TRBV20-1; DNA: TGCAGTGCCGAGGACAGGGGGACTCAAGAGACCCAGTACTTC; CDR3: CSAEDRGTQETQYF
J: TRBJ2-4; size: many; D: -; V: TRBV21-1; DNA: TGTGCCAGCAGCAAAGCGCCCAGGGGGCATGACGACCTAGCCAAAAACATTCAGTACTTC; CDR3: CASSKAPRGHDDLAKNIQYF
J: TRBJ2-7; size: many; D: -; V: TRBV3-1; DNA: TGTGCCAGCAGCGAAGGCTGGTATTACGAGCAGTACTTC; CDR3: CASSEGWYYEQYF
J: TRBJ2-7; size: many; D: TRBD2; V: TRBV20-1; DNA: TGCAGTGCTAGCGTAGCGGGGGGCGACGAGCAGTACTTC; CDR3: CSASVAGGDEQYF
J: TRBJ2-2; size: few; D: TRBD2; V: TRBV4-3; DNA: TGCGCCAGCAGCCTAGGACTAGCAGATACAAAGGCCGGGGAGCTGTTTTTT; CDR3: CASSLGLADTKAGELFF
J: TRBJ1-1; size: many; D: -; V: TRBV20-1; DNA: TGCAGTGCTACCAGGGATACGTTCGAGGAAGCTTTCTTT; CDR3: CSATRDTFEEAFF
J: TRBJ2-7; size: many; D: TRBD1; V: TRBV27; DNA: TGTGCCAGCAGTCCTTTTTCGAGACAGGGGGCCTACGAGCAGTACTTC; CDR3: CASSPFSRQGAYEQYF
J: TRBJ2-1; size: many; D: -; V: TRBV7-3; DNA: TGTGCCAGCAGCTTAACTCACGGAGACAATGAGCAGTTCTTC; CDR3: CASSLTHGDNEQFF
J: TRBJ1-2; size: many; D: TRBD1; V: TRBV4-1; DNA: TGCGCCAGCAGCCAAGATTCAGGGGGCTATGGCTACACCTTC; CDR3: CASSQDSGGYGYTF
J: TRBJ2-1; size: many; D: TRBD2; V: TRBV28; DNA: TGTGCCAGTCTAGCGGCCAAACCTGGGCACGAGCAGTTCTTC; CDR3: CASLAAKPGHEQFF
J: TRBJ1-3; size: -; D: -; V: TRBV27; DNA: TGTGCCAGCAGACCCAGGCCCTACTCCTCTGGAAACACCATATATTTT; CDR3: CASRPRPYSSGNTIYF
J: TRBJ2-7; size: many; D: -; V: TRBV28; DNA: TGTGCCAGCAGTCAGGGTGGGATCGTCCAGTCCTACGAGCAGTACTTC; CDR3: CASSQGGIVQSYEQYF
J: TRBJ1-5; size: many; D: -; V: TRBV5-1; DNA: TGCGCCAGCAGCTTGGAGTCTGCTCAGCCCCAGCATTTT; CDR3: CASSLESAQPQHF